This TCR beta chain originates from a study of blood T cell repertoires in COVID-19. Sequencing used immunoSEQ multiplex PCR; TCRdb keeps in-frame clones, though not all of them. The sample carries fewer than 250,000 clones, 80% to 90% recorded once. Those enrolled, adults aged roughly 18 to 89 years, came from roughly 23 US areas. Looked up from germline, CDR1 is SGHTA and CDR2 is FQGTGA. The CDR3 consists of 13 residues. The V gene lost 5 bases and the J gene lost 5 bases, with 9 bases spanning the gap. The sample was PBMCs or T cells enriched from blood (not recorded which). The TCR was taken from a woman in her thirties or forties with acute COVID-19. The chain combines TRBV7-3 with TRBJ2-2; D is unclear. The CDR3 sequence is CASSPPRTGELFF. The CDR3 region has the DNA TGTGCCAGCAGCCCCCCCCGTACCGGGGAGCTGTTTTTT.